The TCR beta chain described here comes from a study of cytomegalovirus exposure and HLA in healthy donors. In the PCR, 60 Vbeta and 13 Jbeta primers were used. TCRdb's table, derived via immunoSEQ multiplex PCR, lists solely in-frame clones and lacks some. The sample has about 160,000 clones, roughly two thirds seen once. V shed 4 bases, J shed 2 bases, and the junction held 6 bases outside the gene matches. Germline V gene sequence: CDR1 SGHAT, CDR2 FQNNGV. This CDR3 region has 15 residues. This clone was found a few times. The sequenced sample consisted of PBMCs. This TCR was sampled from a woman aged 30 to 39 in good health and CMV-seronegative. V is TRBV11-2 and J is TRBJ2-5; 8 nucleotides align to TRBD2. The CDR3 nucleotides read TGTGCCAGCAGCTCCCTAGCGGGTACGCAAGAGACCCAGTACTTC. It codes for CASSSLAGTQETQYF.